Sequencing of this T cell receptor (beta chain) was carried out in a study of vaccination and CD4 T cells after COVID-19. Treatment meaning: roughly 11-day PBMC culture with coronavirus spike peptide pools or control peptides (ViraFEST assay). The CDR3 loop spans 13 amino acids. In germline, CDR1 is SGHNT, CDR2 YYREEE (reference sequence). V was trimmed by 3 bases and J by 1 base, leaving 7 bases between them. Oncomine TCR Beta short-read sequencing was applied to DNA from cultured CD4+ T cells. After culture, CD4+ T cells served as the source for genomic DNA extraction. TCRdb used MiXCR to reprocess the PCR reads, holding one entry per CDR3 protein. The sample contains approximately 10,000 distinct CDR3 sequences, about 42% of which appear only once. This clonotype was counted a few times. Its antigen is unknown.

This sequence originates from a human donor who had recovered from COVID-19. The chain is built from TRBV5-4 and TRBJ1-2; D is unclear. Sequenced: CD4+ T cells from blood, cultured in vitro. The chain's CDR3 is CASSSLGNYGYTF. As DNA, the CDR3 is TGTGCCAGCAGCTCTTTGGGTAACTATGGCTACACCTTC.